This T cell receptor (beta chain) stems from a study of T cell clonality in common variable immunodeficiency. Whole-study results and caveats: Fewer deletions and N-nucleotide insertions were reportedly seen in common variable immunodeficiency TCR beta sequences. What drives increased CVID clonality needs T cell subpopulation sequencing.

Reduced serum IgG, IgA and/or IgM plus specific antibody deficiency defined CVID. CVID subjects were neither ill nor on immunomodulatory or immunosuppressive medication at sampling. Trimming shortened V by 2 bases and J by 4 bases, and 11 bases separated the two germline ends. This CDR3 contains 14 residues. In germline, CDR1 is SEHNR, CDR2 FQNEAQ (reference sequence). Clones were read by immunoSEQ multiplex PCR, and TCRdb kept only the in-frame ones, dropping some. Sampling found fewer than 35,000 clones, none seen once. This clone was counted many times. The antigen remains unidentified. The read falls 3 residues short of the CDR3 end, and the missing part is taken from the germline J gene.

Sequenced input: peripheral blood mononuclear cells. The chain carries TRBV7-9 and TRBJ1-1; D gene unclear. This sequence originates from a human donor with common variable immunodeficiency. The CDR3 DNA, read in part, is TGTGCCAGCAGCTTAATCGCGGCCCCCACTGAA. Translating it yields CASSLIAAPTE. The entire CDR3 protein is CASSLIAAPTEAFF. The full variable domain, with the rest looked up from reference TRBV7-9 and TRBJ1-1, is DTGVSQNPRHKITKRGQNVTFRCDPISEHNRLYWYRQTLGQGPEFLTYFQNEAQLEKSRLLSDRFSAERPKGSFSTLEIQRTEQGDSAMYLCASSLIAAPTEAFFGQGTRLTVV.